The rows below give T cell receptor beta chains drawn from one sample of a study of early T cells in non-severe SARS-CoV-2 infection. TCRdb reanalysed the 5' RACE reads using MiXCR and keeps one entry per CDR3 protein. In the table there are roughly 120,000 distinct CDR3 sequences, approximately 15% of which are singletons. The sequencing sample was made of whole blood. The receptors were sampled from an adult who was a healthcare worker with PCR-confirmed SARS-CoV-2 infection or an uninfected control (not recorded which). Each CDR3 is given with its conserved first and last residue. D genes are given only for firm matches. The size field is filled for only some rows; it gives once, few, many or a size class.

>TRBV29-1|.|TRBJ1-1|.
CSVGAPGGEAFF
TGCAGCGTTGGAGCTCCTGGGGGTGAAGCTTTCTTT
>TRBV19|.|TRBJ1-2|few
CASTTGIRTRYGYTF
TGTGCCAGTACTACAGGGATCAGGACCCGCTATGGCTACACCTTC
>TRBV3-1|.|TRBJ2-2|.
CASSQGALVNTGELFF
TGTGCCAGCAGCCAAGGCGCCCTGGTGAACACCGGGGAGCTGTTTTTT
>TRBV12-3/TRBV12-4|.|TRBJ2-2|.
CASSPKVGRTGELFF
TGTGCCAGCAGCCCTAAAGTGGGGCGGACCGGGGAGCTGTTTTTT
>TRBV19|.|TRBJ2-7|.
CASSGTVSYEQYF
TGTGCCAGTAGTGGGACGGTTAGCTACGAGCAGTACTTC
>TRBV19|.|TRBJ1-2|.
CASSADTNYGYTF
TGTGCCAGTAGTGCTGACACCAACTATGGCTACACCTTC
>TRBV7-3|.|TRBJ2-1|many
CASSSRRGAAYNEQFF
TGTGCCAGCAGCTCAAGACGGGGGGCGGCCTACAATGAGCAGTTCTTC
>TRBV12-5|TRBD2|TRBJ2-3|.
CASGLALAGGTDTQYF
TGTGCTAGTGGTTTGGCGTTAGCGGGGGGCACAGATACGCAGTATTTT
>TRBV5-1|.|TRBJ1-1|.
CASSLEGLDTEAFF
TGCGCCAGCAGCTTGGAAGGGTTGGACACTGAAGCTTTCTTT
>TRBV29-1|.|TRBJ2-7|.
CSVVQRSYEQYF
TGCAGCGTTGTGCAGAGGTCCTACGAGCAGTACTTC
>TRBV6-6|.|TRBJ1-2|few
CASSNTIFVYTF
TGTGCCAGCAGTAATACAATTTTTGTCTACACCTTC
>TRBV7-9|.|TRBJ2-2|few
CASSSVTPGELFF
TGTGCCAGCAGCTCCGTAACCCCCGGGGAGCTGTTTTTT
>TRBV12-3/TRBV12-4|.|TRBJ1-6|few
CASSLDGANSPLHF
TGTGCCAGCAGTTTAGATGGGGCGAATTCACCCCTCCACTTT
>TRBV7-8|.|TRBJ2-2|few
CASSNTGELFF
TGTGCCAGCAGCAACACCGGGGAGCTGTTTTTT
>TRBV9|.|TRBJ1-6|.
CASSVTDSSNSPLHF
TGTGCCAGCAGCGTAACGGACAGCTCGAATTCACCCCTCCACTTT
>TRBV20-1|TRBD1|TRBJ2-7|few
CSARIPGQYEQYF
TGCAGTGCTAGAATCCCGGGACAGTACGAGCAGTACTTC
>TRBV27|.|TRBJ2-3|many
CASSSSDRADTQYF
TGTGCCAGCAGTTCATCTGACAGAGCAGATACGCAGTATTTT
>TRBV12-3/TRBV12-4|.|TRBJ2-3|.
CASSFRPTSTDTQYF
TGTGCCAGCAGTTTTCGACCGACTAGCACAGATACGCAGTATTTT
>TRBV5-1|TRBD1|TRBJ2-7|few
CASSSGQGRYYEQYF
TGCGCCAGCAGCTCGGGACAGGGGAGATACTACGAGCAGTACTTC
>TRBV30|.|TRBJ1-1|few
CAWSVMVPQIAFF
TGTGCCTGGAGTGTAATGGTCCCGCAAATCGCTTTCTTT
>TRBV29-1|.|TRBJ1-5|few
CSVPRGPWSNQPQHF
TGCAGCGTTCCCCGGGGGCCTTGGAGCAATCAGCCCCAGCATTTT